A single sample gave rise to the 6 T cell receptor beta chains below, sequenced in a study of cytomegalovirus exposure and HLA in healthy donors. PCR amplification relied on 60 Vbeta primers (plus 13 Jbeta primers). Profiled with immunoSEQ multiplex PCR; TCRdb holds only in-frame clones, not every one. The table records some 85,000 clones, over 70% of them present only once. The sample was PBMCs. These TCRs come from a man aged 40-49 years in good health and CMV-seronegative.

V gene TRBV6-1 combines with J gene TRBJ2-3; 10 bases line up with TRBD2. After removal of 3 bases from V and 4 bases from J, the junction contained 7 bases not matched to a gene. The CDR3 spans 16 residues. Germline CDR1 MNHNS, CDR2 SASEGT. CDR3 sequence: CASSDTSGGGADTQYF. For the CDR3, the DNA is TGTGCCAGCAGTGATACCAGCGGGGGGGGCGCAGATACGCAGTATTTT.

The V gene is TRBV7-9, the J gene TRBJ1-5; D perhaps matches TRBD1 (6 bases). Deletions cut 2 bases from V and 3 bases from J, with 14 bases between. This CDR3 comprises 16 residues. CDR1 is SEHNR, CDR2 FQNEAQ, per germline (reference sequence). The CDR3 protein is CASSLLGAGDNQPQHF. The CDR3 coding sequence is TGTGCCAGCAGCTTACTTGGGGCAGGGGACAATCAGCCCCAGCATTTT.

This chain joins TRBV5-4 and TRBJ2-1; 8 bases align to TRBD1. The V gene's germline CDR1 is SGHNT and CDR2 YYREEE (reference sequence). This CDR3 is built from 13 residues. The ends lost 4 bases at V and 8 bases at J; junction bases unmatched: 5. CDR3 nucleotides: TGTGCCAGCAGCCCCAACAGGGGGTATGAGCAGTTCTTC. Encoded protein: CASSPNRGYEQFF.

The gene calls are TRBV5-1 and TRBJ1-2; TRBD1 is a possible D gene (5 bases). The V end was cut by 6 bases, the J end by 7 bases, with 19 bases between. The CDR3 is 14 residues long. Germline V gene lookup returns CDR1 SGHRS and CDR2 YFSETQ. In nucleotides, the CDR3 is TGCGCCAGCATTTTGAAAACCGGGACTTGTGGCTACACCTTC. Its protein product is CASILKTGTCGYTF. Full variable domain (remainder filled in from reference TRBV5-1 and TRBJ1-2): KAGVTQTPRYLIKTRGQQVTLSCSPISGHRSVSWYQQTPGQGLQFLFEYFSETQRNKGNFPGRFSGRQFSNSRSEMNVSTLELGDSALYLCASILKTGTCGYTFGSGTRLTVV.

The chain is built from TRBV19 and TRBJ2-3; 15 nucleotides match TRBD2. Germline loops: CDR1 LNHDA, CDR2 SQIVND (reference sequence). The junction had 4 bases not matched to a gene; V was cut back by 9 bases and J by 6 bases. This CDR3 has 14 amino acids. The CDR3 coding sequence is TGTGCCAGCGGACTAGCGGGGGGGCGTGATACGCAGTATTTT. As protein: CASGLAGGRDTQYF.

The chain carries TRBV19 and TRBJ2-4; no reliable D call. CDR3 length equals 15 residues. V dropped 6 bases and J dropped 9 bases, with 21 bases sitting between them. The germline V gene has CDR1 LNHDA and CDR2 SQIVND (reference sequence). This chain's CDR3 is CASSLGPLLESIQYF. The CDR3 DNA sequence: TGTGCCAGTAGCCTCGGTCCTCTCCTTGAGAGCATTCAGTACTTC.